This is a list of T cell receptor beta chains from one sample in a study of OX40 agonist ivuxolimab in advanced cancers. TCRdb's copy holds only in-frame clones and misses some; the assay was immunoSEQ multiplex PCR. Of roughly 100,000 clones in the sample, 75% to 95% are singletons; the top ten hold about 0.48%. This sample comprised CD4+ or CD8+ T cells sorted from blood, obtained in a trial of the OX40 agonist ivuxolimab. The receptors derive from an adult with an advanced solid tumor such as melanoma, head and neck, liver or kidney cancer. The CDR3 runs from the conserved cysteine through the conserved F or W. D genes are given only for firm matches. Only some rows state a clone size, as once, few, many or a class for expanded clones.

J: TRBJ1-5
size: .
V: TRBV19
D: .
length: 18
CDR3: CASSKPPRGRGLKQPQHF
DNA: TGTGCCAGTAGTAAGCCCCCCCGGGGCAGGGGATTGAAGCAGCCCCAGCATTTT

J: TRBJ2-1
size: once
V: TRBV4-3
D: .
length: 19
CDR3: CASSQVLVGEETAYNEQFF
DNA: TGCGCCAGCAGCCAAGTCCTAGTAGGGGAGGAAACAGCATACAATGAGCAGTTCTTC

J: TRBJ1-4
size: few
V: TRBV19
D: .
length: 14
CDR3: CASSISGGNEKLFF
DNA: TGTGCCAGTAGTATATCCGGGGGGAATGAAAAACTGTTTTTT

J: TRBJ1-5
size: .
V: TRBV27
D: .
length: 17
CDR3: CASSLASGQGSNQPQHF
DNA: TGTGCCAGCAGTTTGGCTTCGGGGCAAGGGAGCAATCAGCCCCAGCATTTT

J: TRBJ2-3
size: .
V: TRBV19
D: TRBD1
length: 16
CDR3: CASSMYGQGVKDTQYF
DNA: TGTGCCAGTAGTATGTACGGACAGGGGGTTAAAGATACGCAGTATTTT

J: TRBJ2-2
size: .
V: TRBV5-1
D: .
length: 16
CDR3: CASSLDWGANTGELFF
DNA: TGCGCCAGCAGCTTGGATTGGGGGGCTAACACCGGGGAGCTGTTTTTT

J: TRBJ2-7
size: once
V: TRBV5-1
D: TRBD1
length: 15
CDR3: CASIHPPGGLREQYF
DNA: TGCGCCAGCATACATCCCCCAGGGGGCCTTAGGGAGCAGTACTTC

J: TRBJ2-3
size: .
V: TRBV6-5
D: .
length: 11
CDR3: CASTLLDTQYF
DNA: TGTGCCAGCACCCTTTTAGATACGCAGTATTTT

J: TRBJ1-4
size: .
V: TRBV19
D: .
length: 16
CDR3: CASSIEAGSTNEKLFF
DNA: TGTGCCAGTAGTATAGAGGCGGGTTCAACTAATGAAAAACTGTTTTTT

J: TRBJ2-1
size: .
V: TRBV4-3
D: .
length: 18
CDR3: CASSQGSVGRSSYNEQFF
DNA: TGCGCCAGCAGCCAAGGCTCGGTTGGGCGGAGCTCCTACAATGAGCAGTTCTTC

J: TRBJ1-5
size: .
V: TRBV30
D: TRBD1
length: 15
CDR3: CAWSVGQGAVQPQHF
DNA: TGTGCCTGGAGTGTAGGCCAGGGGGCTGTTCAGCCCCAGCATTTT

J: TRBJ1-2
size: .
V: TRBV5-8
D: .
length: 8
CDR3: CASTYSFF
DNA: TGTGCCAGCACCTACTCCTTCTTC

J: TRBJ1-3
size: once
V: TRBV11-3
D: .
length: 14
CDR3: CASMREASGNTIYF
DNA: TGTGCCAGCATGAGGGAAGCCTCTGGAAACACCATATATTTT

J: TRBJ1-6
size: few
V: TRBV15
D: .
length: 14
CDR3: CATAGAQLNSPLHF
DNA: TGTGCCACCGCTGGTGCACAGCTGAATTCACCCCTCCACTTT

J: TRBJ2-3
size: .
V: TRBV30
D: .
length: 15
CDR3: CAWSVSVSGTDTQYF
DNA: TGTGCCTGGAGTGTATCCGTTTCGGGCACAGATACGCAGTATTTT

J: TRBJ1-6
size: .
V: TRBV5-4
D: TRBD1
length: 16
CDR3: CASSQDGDRGGSPLHF
DNA: TGTGCCAGCAGCCAAGATGGAGACAGGGGAGGCTCACCCCTCCACTTT

J: TRBJ1-2
size: .
V: TRBV15
D: .
length: 15
CDR3: CATKRGEPANYGYTF
DNA: TGTGCCACCAAGAGGGGGGAACCTGCTAACTATGGCTACACCTTC

J: TRBJ2-3
size: once
V: TRBV7-9
D: .
length: 17
CDR3: CASSPHPGGWLRDTQYF
DNA: TGTGCCAGCAGCCCTCATCCCGGGGGTTGGCTACGAGATACGCAGTATTTT

J: TRBJ2-7
size: .
V: TRBV10-3
D: .
length: 13
CDR3: CAISDSRTYEQYF
DNA: TGTGCCATCAGTGATAGCAGAACCTACGAGCAGTACTTC

J: TRBJ2-7
size: .
V: TRBV28
D: TRBD2
length: 14
CDR3: CASRRTSGGGEQYF
DNA: TGTGCCAGCAGGCGGACTAGCGGGGGGGGTGAGCAGTACTTC

J: TRBJ1-2
size: .
V: TRBV7-2
D: TRBD1
length: 15
CDR3: CASSLARDRTYGYTF
DNA: TGTGCCAGCAGCTTAGCTCGGGACAGAACTTATGGCTACACCTTC

J: TRBJ1-5
size: .
V: TRBV28
D: .
length: 14
CDR3: CASSFKQGRQPQHF
DNA: TGTGCCAGCAGTTTTAAACAGGGTAGGCAGCCCCAGCATTTT

J: TRBJ2-5
size: .
V: TRBV7-2
D: .
length: 15
CDR3: CASSLVVRGPMAQYF
DNA: TGTGCCAGCAGCTTAGTTGTCCGGGGCCCTATGGCCCAGTACTTC

J: TRBJ2-2
size: .
V: TRBV19
D: .
length: 15
CDR3: CASRARGAGTGELFF
DNA: TGTGCCAGTAGGGCCCGAGGTGCGGGCACCGGGGAGCTGTTTTTT

J: TRBJ2-7
size: .
V: TRBV5-1
D: TRBD1
length: 14
CDR3: CASKRGHGAYEQYF
DNA: TGCGCCAGCAAAAGGGGGCATGGGGCCTACGAGCAGTACTTC

J: TRBJ2-7
size: .
V: TRBV11-2
D: .
length: 16
CDR3: CASSLVGTRGKYEQYF
DNA: TGTGCCAGCAGCTTAGTAGGGACCAGGGGAAAATACGAGCAGTACTTC

J: TRBJ1-2
size: .
V: TRBV7-2
D: .
length: 16
CDR3: CASSLEIAGGNYGYTF
DNA: TGTGCCAGCAGCTTAGAGATAGCGGGGGGCAACTATGGCTACACCTTC

J: TRBJ1-6
size: once
V: TRBV30
D: TRBD1
length: 14
CDR3: CAWSAGTGVSPLHF
DNA: TGTGCCTGGAGTGCCGGGACAGGGGTCTCACCCCTCCACTTT

J: TRBJ1-2
size: .
V: TRBV20-1
D: .
length: 11
CDR3: CSAGGISGYTF
DNA: TGCAGTGCTGGAGGGATCTCTGGCTACACCTTC

J: TRBJ1-1
size: .
V: TRBV6-1
D: .
length: 12
CDR3: CASSLRFTEAFF
DNA: TGTGCCAGCAGTCTCCGTTTCACTGAAGCTTTCTTT

J: TRBJ2-7
size: once
V: TRBV18
D: .
length: 14
CDR3: CASSVGGSNYEQYF
DNA: TGTGCCAGCTCCGTCGGGGGTTCTAATTACGAGCAGTACTTC